This T cell receptor beta chain originates from a study of blood T cell repertoires in COVID-19. The wider study: Whether acute or convalescent, the COVID-19 samples came from the United States, Italy and Spain.

Under the authors' procedure: Counts of nucleated cells, estimated from reference gene primer amplification, were obtained. The data were produced by immunoSEQ multiplex PCR, yet TCRdb's version contains in-frame clones alone and is incomplete. For V, J and clone size, that table is used; D and trimming come from the DNA. The profile shows a few hundred thousand clones, 84% of them singletons. One Seattle source followed patients from active infection through their disease course. Germline lookup yields CDR1 SGHRS and CDR2 YFSETQ. This CDR3 comprises 16 residues. J gave up 5 bases and V 4 bases, and 13 bases lay outside the gene matches.

The TCR was taken from a person aged 65 to 85 with COVID-19, enrolled during active disease. Input material: peripheral blood. The chain recombines TRBV5-1 with TRBJ2-5; 8 bases align to TRBD2. The DNA for the CDR3 is TGCGCCAGCAGCACGGGTACCGGGACTAGTGTTGAGACCCAGTACTTC. Its translation: CASSTGTGTSVETQYF.